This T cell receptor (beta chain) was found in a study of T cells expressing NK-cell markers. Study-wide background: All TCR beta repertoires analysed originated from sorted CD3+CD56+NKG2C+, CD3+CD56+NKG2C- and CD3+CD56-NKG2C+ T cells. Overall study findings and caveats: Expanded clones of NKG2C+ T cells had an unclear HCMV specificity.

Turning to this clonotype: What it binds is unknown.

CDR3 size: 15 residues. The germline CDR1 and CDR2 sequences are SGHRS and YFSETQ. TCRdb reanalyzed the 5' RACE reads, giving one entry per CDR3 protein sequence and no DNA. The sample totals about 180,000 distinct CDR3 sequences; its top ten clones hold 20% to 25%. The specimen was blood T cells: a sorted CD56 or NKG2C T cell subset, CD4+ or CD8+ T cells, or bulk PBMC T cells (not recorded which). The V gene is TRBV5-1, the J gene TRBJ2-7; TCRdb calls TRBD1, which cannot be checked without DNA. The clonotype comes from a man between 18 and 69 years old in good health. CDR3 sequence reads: CASSLRQGSSYEQYF.